The subject of this entry is one TCR beta chain. Antigen unknown. The data originate from a study of cytomegalovirus exposure and HLA in healthy donors. About the study: Among about 179 million T cells, an earlier analysis found roughly 120 million unique TCR beta sequences.

Points from the study as a whole: Researchers reported that a few CMV-associated chains were confirmed in vitro as CMV antigen-specific. Later analysis associated a missense DCLRE1C variant with TCR beta V- and J-gene trimming. Some V segments, TRBV6-2 and TRBV6-3 among them, were indistinguishable and were therefore excluded.

The PCR ran on 60 Vbeta and 13 Jbeta primers. TCRdb keeps only in-frame clones here, not all; method: immunoSEQ multiplex PCR. The repertoire has tens of thousands of clones, under 85% of them found once; the top ten carry about 53%. Trimming pared 1 base from V and 4 bases from J, leaving 16 bases between. The CDR3 runs to 16 residues. The germline gives CDR1 LNHDA, CDR2 SQIVND (reference sequence). This clonotype was sampled from a man aged 45-65 years in good health and CMV-seropositive. V and J are TRBV19 and TRBJ1-1; tentatively, D is TRBD1 (5 bases). The sample was PBMCs. CDR3 in amino acids: CASSIGPWGGGTEAFF. CDR3 sequence (DNA): TGTGCCAGTAGTATAGGGCCGTGGGGCGGGGGCACTGAAGCTTTCTTT.